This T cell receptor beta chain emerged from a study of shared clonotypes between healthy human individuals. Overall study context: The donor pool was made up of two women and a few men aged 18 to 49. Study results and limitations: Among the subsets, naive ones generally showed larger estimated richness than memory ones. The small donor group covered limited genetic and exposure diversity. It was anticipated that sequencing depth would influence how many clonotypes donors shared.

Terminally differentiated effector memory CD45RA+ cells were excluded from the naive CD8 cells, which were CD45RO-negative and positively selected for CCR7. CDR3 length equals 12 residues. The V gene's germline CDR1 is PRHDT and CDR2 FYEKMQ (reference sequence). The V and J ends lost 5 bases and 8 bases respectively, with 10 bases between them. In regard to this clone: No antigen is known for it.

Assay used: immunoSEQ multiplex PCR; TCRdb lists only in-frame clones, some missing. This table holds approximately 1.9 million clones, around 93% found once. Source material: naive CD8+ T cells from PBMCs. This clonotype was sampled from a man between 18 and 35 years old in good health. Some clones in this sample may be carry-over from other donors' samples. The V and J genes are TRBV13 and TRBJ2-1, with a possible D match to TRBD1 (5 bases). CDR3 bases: TGTGCCAGCAGCCAGGGCCGGGATGAGCAGTTCTTC. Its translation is CASSQGRDEQFF.